This T cell receptor beta chain originates from a study of cytomegalovirus exposure and HLA in healthy donors. V lost 1 base, J lost 4 bases, and 12 bases lay in between. The CDR3 contains 15 residues. Germline V CDR1 and CDR2: SGHNT, YYREEE (reference sequence). The PCR used 60 Vbeta and 13 Jbeta primers. Data came from immunoSEQ multiplex PCR; TCRdb stores just in-frame clones and leaves some out. The sample gives 250,000 to 350,000 clones, more than 80% of which show up once; around 4% is in the top ten. The gene calls are TRBV5-4 and TRBJ2-1, with D possibly TRBD2 on 6 matching bases. This receptor was obtained from a man in his forties or fifties in good health and CMV-seropositive. Sequencing input: PBMCs. This CDR3 is CASSLSREFYNEQFF. In nucleotides, the CDR3 is TGTGCCAGCAGCTTGTCCCGGGAGTTTTACAATGAGCAGTTCTTC.